This T cell receptor (beta chain) derives from a study of OX40 agonist ivuxolimab in advanced cancers. Study findings and constraints: At doses 0.1 to 3.0 mg/kg, CD4+ and CD8+ clones expanded.

Some clones are missing from TCRdb's copy, which holds only in-frame ones; the method was immunoSEQ multiplex PCR. This table has about 90,000 clones, approximately 91% appearing once. J lost 5 bases, V lost 5 bases, and 21 bases had no gene match. The CDR3 has 21 amino acids. Germline values: CDR1 SGHVS, CDR2 FNYEAQ. Comment on this clone: Its antigen is not identified.

The chain has TRBV7-6 and TRBJ2-7; 16 bases fit TRBD2. The receptor's source is an adult with an advanced solid tumor such as melanoma, head and neck, liver or kidney cancer. The source was CD4+ or CD8+ T cells sorted from blood, collected in a trial of the OX40 agonist ivuxolimab. The CDR3 nucleotides read TGTGCCAGCAGCACCCCCGGGACAGGGCCGGGACTAGCGGGAGGGCCCGACGAGCAGTACTTC. Translated, it gives CASSTPGTGPGLAGGPDEQYF.